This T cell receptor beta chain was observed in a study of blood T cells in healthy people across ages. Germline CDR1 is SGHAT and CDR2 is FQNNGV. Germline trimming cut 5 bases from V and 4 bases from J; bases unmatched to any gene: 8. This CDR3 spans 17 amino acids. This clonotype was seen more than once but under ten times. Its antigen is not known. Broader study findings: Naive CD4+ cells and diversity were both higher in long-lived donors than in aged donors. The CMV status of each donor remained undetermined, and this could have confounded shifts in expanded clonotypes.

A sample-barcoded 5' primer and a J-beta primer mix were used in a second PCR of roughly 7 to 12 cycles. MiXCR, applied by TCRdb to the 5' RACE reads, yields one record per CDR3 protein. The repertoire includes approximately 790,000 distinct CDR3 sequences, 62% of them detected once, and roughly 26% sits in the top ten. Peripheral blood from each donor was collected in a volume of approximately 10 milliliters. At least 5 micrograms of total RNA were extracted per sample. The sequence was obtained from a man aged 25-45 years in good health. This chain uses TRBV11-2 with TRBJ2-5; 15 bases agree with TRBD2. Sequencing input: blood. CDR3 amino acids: CASSKRTSGGALETQYF. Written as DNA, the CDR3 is TGTGCCAGCAGCAAACGGACTAGCGGGGGGGCTTTAGAGACCCAGTACTTC.